This entry lists 25 T cell receptor beta chains sequenced from one sample in a study of cytomegalovirus exposure and HLA in healthy donors (dated by TCRdb to the late 2010s). Library preparation used the immunoSEQ multiplex PCR assay. A mixture of 60 forward primers for TCR Vbeta segments and 13 reverse primers for TCR Jbeta segments was used in the multiplex PCR. In its TCRdb copy, this immuneACCESS table keeps in-frame sequences only and misses some clones. Where compared with another copy, unresolved V genes explain less than half of these, and the others have no known cause. The sample data list about 170,000 clones, and around 80% of these were observed just once. Clones ranked in the top ten supply roughly 4.7% of the sample. What was sequenced was PBMCs. These receptors were collected from a woman aged 45-60 years in good health and CMV-seropositive.

This clone was seen repeatedly, ten times or more. Other DNA sequences in this sample translate to the same CDR3. V usage is TRBV7-3 and J usage is TRBJ2-2; no firm D call. The germline V gene encodes CDR1 SGHTA and CDR2 FQGTGA. The germline V and J ends were trimmed by 2 bases and 7 bases, with 8 bases remaining between them. The CDR3 is 13 amino acids. CDR3 bases: TGTGCCAGCAGCTTAGTCGGTGGCGGGGAGCTGTTTTTT. This encodes CASSLVGGGELFF.

V usage is TRBV6-1 and J usage is TRBJ2-1; 10 nucleotides match TRBD2. Per germline, CDR1 MNHNS and CDR2 SASEGT. This CDR3 comprises 15 residues. V gave up 0 bases and J gave up 11 bases; unmatched junction bases: 7. The CDR3 DNA reads as TGTGCCAGCAGTGAAGCGCCGGAGACTAGCGGGCAGCAGTTCTTC. Its protein product is CASSEAPETSGQQFF.

The chain combines TRBV2 with TRBJ1-2; the match to TRBD1 covers 7 bases. The CDR3 sequence is 14 residues long. CDR1 is SNHLY and CDR2 is FYNNEI in the germline V gene. V was clipped by 5 bases and J by 1 base; unmatched bases: 4. CDR3 nucleotides: TGTGCCAGCAGTAATCGACAGGGTAACTATGGCTACACCTTC. Translation: CASSNRQGNYGYTF. Using reference TRBV2 and TRBJ1-2 for the parts outside the CDR3, the full variable domain is EPEVTQTPSHQVTQMGQEVILRCVPISNHLYFYWYRQILGQKVEFLVSFYNNEISEKSEIFDDQFSVERPDGSNFTLKIRSTKLEDSAMYFCASSNRQGNYGYTFGSGTRLTVV.

The chain couples TRBV18 to TRBJ1-4, with D perhaps TRBD1 (5 bases). Looked up from germline, CDR1 is KGHSH and CDR2 is LQKENI. Trimming removed 5 bases at V and 3 bases at J, with 7 bases between. This CDR3 is 13 amino acids long. The CDR3 loop reads CASSGAPNEKLFF. For the CDR3, the DNA is TGTGCCAGCTCAGGGGCCCCTAATGAAAAACTGTTTTTT.

V is TRBV7-9 and J is TRBJ2-3, with TRBD2 identical over 8 bases. Germline V gene sequence: CDR1 SEHNR, CDR2 FQNEAQ (reference sequence). Unmatched junction bases numbered 3, after V lost 3 bases and J lost 1 base. The CDR3 totals 15 residues. The CDR3, as DNA: TGTGCCAGCAGCTTCCAAGCGGGGGGCACAGATACGCAGTATTTT. As protein: CASSFQAGGTDTQYF.

J is TRBJ2-3 and V is TRBV2, with 7 bases that match TRBD1. CDR3 length: 15 residues. Germline CDR1 is SNHLY and CDR2 is FYNNEI. V lost 1 base, J lost 1 base, and 2 bases stayed unmatched. As DNA, the CDR3 is TGTGCCAGCAGTGAAGGACAGGGTGGCACAGATACGCAGTATTTT. Translating it yields CASSEGQGGTDTQYF. The entire variable domain, with the rest obtained from reference TRBV2 and TRBJ2-3, is as follows: EPEVTQTPSHQVTQMGQEVILRCVPISNHLYFYWYRQILGQKVEFLVSFYNNEISEKSEIFDDQFSVERPDGSNFTLKIRSTKLEDSAMYFCASSEGQGGTDTQYFGPGTRLTVL.

This clone was observed a few times. The CDR3 sequence: CASSSSQARGYTF. CDR3 DNA: TGTGCCAGCAGTTCGTCTCAGGCTCGGGGCTACACCTTC. The chain carries TRBV28 and TRBJ1-2, with D hard to call. The V and J ends lost 4 bases and 8 bases respectively, with 14 bases between them. The CDR3 sequence is 13 residues long. CDR1 MDHEN and CDR2 SYDVKM come from the germline V gene.

This chain uses TRBV28 with TRBJ2-5, with a possible D match to TRBD1 (5 bases). Germline V gene data show CDR1 as MDHEN and CDR2 as SYDVKM. The CDR3 contains 12 residues. With 5 bases removed from V and 5 bases from J, the gap between germline ends came to 9 bases. DNA of the CDR3: TGTGCCAGCAGTACATACAGGGAGACCCAGTACTTC. Translated, it gives CASSTYRETQYF.

The chain couples TRBV6-1 to TRBJ1-4; D may be TRBD1 (6 bases). CDR1 and CDR2 from the germline V gene are MNHNS and SASEGT. CDR3 length equals 14 residues. V lost 3 bases and J 13 bases, leaving 18 bases between the germline ends. The CDR3 sequence is CASSDWGEGVGLFF. The CDR3 nucleotides are TGTGCCAGCAGTGATTGGGGGGAGGGGGTGGGACTGTTTTTT.

The table lists this clone with a few counts. The V and J genes are TRBV30 and TRBJ1-2; 8 positions agree with TRBD1. The CDR3 spans 13 residues. The germline CDR1 and CDR2 sequences are GTSNPN and SVGIG (reference sequence). V shed 5 bases, J shed 5 bases, and the junction held 7 bases outside the gene matches. In DNA, the CDR3 is TGTGCCTGGTCCGACAGGGGCGGGTATGGCTACACCTTC. This gives the protein CAWSDRGGYGYTF.

The chain uses TRBV6-5 and TRBJ1-6; 10 bases agree with TRBD1. Germline lookup yields CDR1 MNHEY and CDR2 SVGAGI. With 2 bases clipped from V and 10 bases from J, the junction kept 5 bases outside the gene matches. This CDR3 spans 15 amino acids. CDR3 DNA sequence: TGTGCCAGCAGTTACACGGGACAGGGGAGCTCACCCCTCCACTTT. Protein product: CASSYTGQGSSPLHF.

CDR3 DNA sequence: TGTGCCAGCTTCGCAGGGGGCTCCTACAATGAGCAGTTCTTC. It is translated as CASFAGGSYNEQFF. J is TRBJ2-1 and V is TRBV28, with 7 nucleotides matching TRBD1. From germline, CDR1 is MDHEN and CDR2 SYDVKM. V shed 8 bases, J shed 0 bases, and the junction held 4 bases outside the gene matches. CDR3 length equals 14 residues.

J is TRBJ2-3 and V is TRBV4-3; D possibly corresponds to TRBD1 (5 bases). The CDR3 is made up of 15 amino acids. Per the germline V gene, CDR1 is LGHNA and CDR2 is YSLEER. V lost 0 bases, J lost 7 bases, and 14 bases lay in between. CDR3 DNA sequence: TGCGCCAGCAGCCAAGAGCCCCAGGGTTCGAATACGCAGTATTTT. Residues: CASSQEPQGSNTQYF.

The chain carries TRBV4-2 and TRBJ2-4; 10 nucleotides match TRBD2. V lost 4 bases, J lost 7 bases, and 7 bases stayed unmatched. This CDR3 comprises 15 residues. The germline gives CDR1 LGHNA, CDR2 YNFKEQ. This CDR3 is CASSPSSGGANIQYF. CDR3 DNA: TGTGCCAGCAGCCCCTCTAGCGGGGGAGCGAACATTCAGTACTTC.

This chain uses TRBV6-6 with TRBJ2-7; weak D call: TRBD1 (6 bases). Germline V gene data show CDR1 as MNHNY and CDR2 as SVGAGI (reference sequence). V dropped 9 bases and J dropped 6 bases, with 21 bases sitting between them. The CDR3 covers 14 residues. CDR3 protein: CASNDLLQGAEQYF. In DNA, the CDR3 is TGTGCCAGTAACGATCTGTTACAGGGTGCCGAGCAGTACTTC.

J is TRBJ1-2 and V is TRBV27, with D unresolved. CDR3 length equals 16 residues. Germline CDR1 and CDR2: MNHEY and SMNVEV (reference sequence). V was cut by 4 bases and J by 5 bases, with 20 bases left in between. For the CDR3, the DNA is TGTGCCAGCAGTTCACTACCTCATAACCCTGGGTATGGCTACACCTTC. Translation: CASSSLPHNPGYGYTF.

The genes are TRBV5-1 and TRBJ1-2; D is unresolved. Germline values: CDR1 SGHRS, CDR2 YFSETQ. There are 13 residues in the CDR3. V shed 2 bases and J shed 4 bases, with 9 bases lying between them. This CDR3 reads CASSLEQFYGYTF. CDR3 coding DNA: TGCGCCAGCAGCTTAGAACAGTTCTATGGCTACACCTTC.

The chain recombines TRBV5-4 with TRBJ2-4, with TRBD1 matching over 8 bases. J was trimmed by 5 bases and V by 0 bases; bases with no gene match: 10. CDR3 length equals 17 residues. Per the germline V gene, CDR1 is SGHNT and CDR2 is YYREEE (reference sequence). The CDR3: CASSLGGLLTGENIQYF. The CDR3 nucleotides are TGTGCCAGCAGCTTGGGGGGACTCTTGACAGGGGAAAACATTCAGTACTTC. The full variable domain, completed using reference TRBV5-4 and TRBJ2-4, is ETGVTQSPTHLIKTRGQQVTLRCSSQSGHNTVSWYQQALGQGPQFIFQYYREEENGRGNFPPRFSGLQFPNYSSELNVNALELDDSALYLCASSLGGLLTGENIQYFGAGTRLSVL.

The V and J genes are TRBV4-2 and TRBJ2-3; no firm D call. Trimming stripped 0 bases from V and 5 bases from J, with 3 bases between. Germline lookup yields CDR1 LGHNA and CDR2 YNFKEQ. The CDR3 has 12 residues. The DNA of the CDR3 is TGTGCCAGCAGCCAAGACCGAGATACGCAGTATTTT. Protein sequence: CASSQDRDTQYF.

The chain carries TRBV27 and TRBJ2-2, with TRBD2 identical over 8 bases. CDR1 MNHEY and CDR2 SMNVEV come from the germline V gene (reference sequence). This CDR3 has 15 amino acids. The J segment lost 5 bases and the V segment lost 7 bases, leaving 9 bases of the junction unmatched. CDR3 protein: CASTTGGSGTGELFF. CDR3 bases: TGTGCCAGCACCACGGGGGGGTCTGGGACCGGGGAGCTGTTTTTT.

The V call is TRBV6-5, the J call TRBJ1-2, with TRBD1 identical over 7 bases. Looked up from germline, CDR1 is MNHEY and CDR2 is SVGAGI. The length of the CDR3 is 12 residues. With 5 bases clipped from V and 6 bases from J, the junction kept 3 bases outside the gene matches. CDR3 region: CASSLDRDGYTF. The CDR3 region has the DNA TGTGCCAGCAGTCTCGACAGGGATGGCTACACCTTC.

This clone was seen just once. This chain links TRBV18 with TRBJ1-2; 9 bases line up with TRBD1. J was trimmed by 4 bases and V by 3 bases; bases with no gene match: 12. CDR1 and CDR2 from the germline V gene are KGHSH and LQKENI. CDR3 size: 17 residues. CDR3 loop: CASSPLDRGLSAYGYTF. The CDR3 DNA reads as TGTGCCAGCTCACCCTTGGACAGGGGACTAAGTGCCTATGGCTACACCTTC.

The J gene is TRBJ2-1, the V gene TRBV5-4; 7 positions match TRBD2. The V gene's germline CDR1 is SGHNT and CDR2 YYREEE (reference sequence). The CDR3 is made up of 16 amino acids. J lost 5 bases, V lost 1 base, and 9 bases had no gene match. The CDR3 DNA follows: TGTGCCAGCAGCTTGAGGTGGCTAGCGGCTGACAATGAGCAGTTCTTC. Translation: CASSLRWLAADNEQFF.

The chain couples TRBV19 to TRBJ2-1; 11 bases are shared with TRBD2. CDR1 and CDR2 from the germline V gene are LNHDA and SQIVND (reference sequence). The CDR3 has 15 amino acids. V was clipped by 6 bases and J by 7 bases; unmatched bases: 8. The CDR3 nucleotides read TGTGCCAGTAGGTCACTAGCGGGGGTTTGGAATGAGCAGTTCTTC. The encoded protein is CASRSLAGVWNEQFF.

This clone appeared a few times. This sequence joins TRBV5-4 and TRBJ2-4; D possibly corresponds to TRBD1 (7 bases). V lost 1 base and J 3 bases, leaving 20 bases between the germline ends. The germline gives CDR1 SGHNT, CDR2 YYREEE (reference sequence). CDR3 size: 18 residues. The CDR3 region has the DNA TGTGCCAGCAGCTTGCTGGGAGGCGGCAGGGGGGTCAAAAACATTCAGTACTTC. Protein: CASSLLGGGRGVKNIQYF.